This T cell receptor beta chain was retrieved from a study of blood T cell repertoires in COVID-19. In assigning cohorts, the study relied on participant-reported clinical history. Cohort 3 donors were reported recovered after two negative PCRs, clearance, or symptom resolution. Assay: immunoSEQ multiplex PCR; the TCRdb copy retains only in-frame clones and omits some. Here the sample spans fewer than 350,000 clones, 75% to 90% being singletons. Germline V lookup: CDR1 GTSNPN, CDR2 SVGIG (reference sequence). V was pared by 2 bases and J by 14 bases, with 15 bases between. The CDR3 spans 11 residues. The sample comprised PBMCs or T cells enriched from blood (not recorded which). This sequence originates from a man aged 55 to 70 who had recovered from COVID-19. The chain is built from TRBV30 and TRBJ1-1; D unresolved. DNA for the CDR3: TGTGCCTGGAGTAGTAGGCCCGGGAGGTTCTTT. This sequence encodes CAWSSRPGRFF.